Listed below are T cell receptor beta chains from one sample, sequenced in a study of blood T cell repertoires in COVID-19. Repertoires were generated with immunoSEQ multiplex PCR, while TCRdb's copy carries only in-frame clones and drops some. The data hold about 180,000 clones, with around 83% observed a single time. Sequencing was carried out using peripheral blood. The receptors here all came from a woman in her 70s with COVID-19, enrolled during active disease. The CDR3 runs from the conserved cysteine through the conserved F or W. Fields, in order: V gene, D gene, J gene, clone size, CDR3 protein, CDR3 DNA. The D gene is left open where the match is weak. Some rows mark clone size as missing; the rest say once, few, many or name a class of expanded clone.

TRBV19	TRBD1	TRBJ2-1	.	CASSLSDRGSGEQFF	TGTGCCAGTAGTCTCTCGGACAGGGGTTCTGGTGAGCAGTTCTTC
TRBV11-3	.	TRBJ2-3	.	CASSPRLVGTDTQYF	TGTGCCAGCAGCCCCCGACTAGTGGGCACAGATACGCAGTATTTT
TRBV19	.	TRBJ2-7	.	CASSNNSPYEQYF	TGTGCCAGTAGTAATAACTCACCCTACGAGCAGTACTTC
TRBV5-6	TRBD2	TRBJ2-5	.	CASSLAAGGLGLKETQYF	TGTGCCAGCAGCTTGGCTGCGGGAGGGCTGGGTTTAAAAGAGACCCAGTACTTC
TRBV20-1	TRBD2	TRBJ2-3	once	CSASRLAGTDTQYF	TGCAGTGCTAGTAGGCTAGCGGGGACAGATACGCAGTATTTT
TRBV28	.	TRBJ2-7	.	CASRPPAGSTYEQYF	TGTGCCAGCAGACCTCCCGCGGGATCCACCTACGAGCAGTACTTC
TRBV6-5	.	TRBJ2-7	.	CATNLGREQYF	TGTGCCACCAACCTGGGGCGCGAGCAGTACTTC
TRBV7-6	TRBD2	TRBJ2-5	once	CASSSSGGYQETQYF	TGTGCCAGCAGCTCTAGCGGGGGGTACCAAGAGACCCAGTACTTC
TRBV19	TRBD2	TRBJ2-2	.	CASRDRQGKGTSGTNTGELFF	TGTGCCAGTAGGGATCGACAGGGAAAAGGAACTAGCGGGACGAACACCGGGGAGCTGTTTTTT
TRBV7-8	.	TRBJ1-2	.	CASSQSRVGYTF	TGTGCCAGCAGCCAATCTCGGGTAGGCTACACCTTC
TRBV27	TRBD2	TRBJ2-1	.	CASNLRLAGGRGNEQFF	TGTGCCAGCAACCTCAGACTAGCGGGAGGGCGGGGGAATGAGCAGTTCTTC
TRBV28	.	TRBJ2-1	.	CASNTQGGTYNEQFF	TGTGCCAGCAACACACAGGGGGGGACCTACAATGAGCAGTTCTTC
TRBV7-9	.	TRBJ1-1	.	CASSLVWGRNTEAFF	TGTGCCAGCAGCTTAGTCTGGGGGCGGAACACTGAAGCTTTCTTT
TRBV27	TRBD2	TRBJ2-1	.	CASSLSLAGVIYNEQFF	TGTGCCAGCAGTTTAAGCCTAGCGGGAGTTATATACAATGAGCAGTTCTTC
TRBV9	.	TRBJ1-1	.	CASSEGRVGNTEAFF	TGTGCCAGCAGCGAGGGCAGGGTTGGGAACACTGAAGCTTTCTTT
TRBV28	.	TRBJ1-1	.	CASSLVRSGTQNTEAFF	TGTGCCAGCAGTTTAGTCCGATCCGGGACACAGAACACTGAAGCTTTCTTT
TRBV6-2/TRBV6-3	TRBD2	TRBJ2-7	.	CASSLATSGRAREEQYF	TGTGCCAGCAGTTTGGCGACTAGCGGGAGGGCCAGGGAAGAGCAGTACTTC